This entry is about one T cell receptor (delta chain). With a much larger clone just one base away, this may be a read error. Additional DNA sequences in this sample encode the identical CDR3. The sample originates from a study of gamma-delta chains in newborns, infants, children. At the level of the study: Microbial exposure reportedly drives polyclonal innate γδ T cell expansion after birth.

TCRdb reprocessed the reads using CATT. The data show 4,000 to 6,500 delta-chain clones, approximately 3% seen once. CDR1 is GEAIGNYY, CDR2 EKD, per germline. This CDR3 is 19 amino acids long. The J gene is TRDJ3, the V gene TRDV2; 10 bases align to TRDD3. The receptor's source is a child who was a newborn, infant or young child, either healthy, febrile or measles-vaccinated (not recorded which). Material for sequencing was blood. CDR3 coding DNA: TGTGCCTGCGACAAAGTACTGGGGGATCTCTCCTGGGACACCCGACAGATGTTTTTC. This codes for CACDKVLGDLSWDTRQMFF.